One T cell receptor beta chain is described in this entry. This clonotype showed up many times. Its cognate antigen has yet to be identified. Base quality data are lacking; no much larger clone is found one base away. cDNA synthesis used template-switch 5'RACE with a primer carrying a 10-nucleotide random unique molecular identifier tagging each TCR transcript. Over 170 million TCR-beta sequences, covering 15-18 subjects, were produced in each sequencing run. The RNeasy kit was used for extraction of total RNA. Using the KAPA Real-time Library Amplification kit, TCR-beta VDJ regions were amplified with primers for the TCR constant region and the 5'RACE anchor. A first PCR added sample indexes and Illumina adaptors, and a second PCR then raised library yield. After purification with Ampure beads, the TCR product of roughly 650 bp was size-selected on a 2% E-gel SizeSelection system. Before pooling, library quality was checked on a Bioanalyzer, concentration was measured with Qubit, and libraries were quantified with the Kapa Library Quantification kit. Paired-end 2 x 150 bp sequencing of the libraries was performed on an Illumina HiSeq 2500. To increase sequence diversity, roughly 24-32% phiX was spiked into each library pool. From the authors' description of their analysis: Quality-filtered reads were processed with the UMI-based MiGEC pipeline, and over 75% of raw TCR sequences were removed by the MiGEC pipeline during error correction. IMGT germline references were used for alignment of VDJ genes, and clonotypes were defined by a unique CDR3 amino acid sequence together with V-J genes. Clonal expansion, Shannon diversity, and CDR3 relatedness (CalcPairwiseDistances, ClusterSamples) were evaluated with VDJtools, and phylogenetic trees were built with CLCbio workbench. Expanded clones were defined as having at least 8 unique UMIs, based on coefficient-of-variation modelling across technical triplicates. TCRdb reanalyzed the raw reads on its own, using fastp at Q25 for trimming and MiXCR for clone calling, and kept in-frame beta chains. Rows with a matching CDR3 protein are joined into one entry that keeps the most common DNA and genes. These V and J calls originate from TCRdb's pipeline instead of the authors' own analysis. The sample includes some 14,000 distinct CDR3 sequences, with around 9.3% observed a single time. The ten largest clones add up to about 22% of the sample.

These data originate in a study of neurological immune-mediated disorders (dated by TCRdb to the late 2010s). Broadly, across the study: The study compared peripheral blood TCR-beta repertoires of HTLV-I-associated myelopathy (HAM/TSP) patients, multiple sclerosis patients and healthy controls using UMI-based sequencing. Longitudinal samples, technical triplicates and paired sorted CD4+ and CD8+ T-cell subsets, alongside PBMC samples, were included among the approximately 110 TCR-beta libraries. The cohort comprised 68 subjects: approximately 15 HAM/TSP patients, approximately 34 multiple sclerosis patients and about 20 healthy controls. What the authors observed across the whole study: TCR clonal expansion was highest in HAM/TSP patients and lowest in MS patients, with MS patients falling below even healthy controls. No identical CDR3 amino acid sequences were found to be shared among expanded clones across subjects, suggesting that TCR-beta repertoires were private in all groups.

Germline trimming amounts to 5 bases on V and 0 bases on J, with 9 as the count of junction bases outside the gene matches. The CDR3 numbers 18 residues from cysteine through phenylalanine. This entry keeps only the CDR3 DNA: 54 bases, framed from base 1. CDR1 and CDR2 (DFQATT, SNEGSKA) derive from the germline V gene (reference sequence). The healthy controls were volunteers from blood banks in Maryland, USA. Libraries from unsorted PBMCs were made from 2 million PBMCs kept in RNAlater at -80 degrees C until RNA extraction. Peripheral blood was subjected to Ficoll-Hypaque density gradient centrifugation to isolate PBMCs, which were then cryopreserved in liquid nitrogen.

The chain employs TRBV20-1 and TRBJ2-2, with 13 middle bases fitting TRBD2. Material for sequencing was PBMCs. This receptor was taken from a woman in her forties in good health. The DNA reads TGCAGTGCTCGCACCGGGACTAGCGGGATCGCGAACACCGGGGAGCTGTTTTTT. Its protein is CSARTGTSGIANTGELFF.